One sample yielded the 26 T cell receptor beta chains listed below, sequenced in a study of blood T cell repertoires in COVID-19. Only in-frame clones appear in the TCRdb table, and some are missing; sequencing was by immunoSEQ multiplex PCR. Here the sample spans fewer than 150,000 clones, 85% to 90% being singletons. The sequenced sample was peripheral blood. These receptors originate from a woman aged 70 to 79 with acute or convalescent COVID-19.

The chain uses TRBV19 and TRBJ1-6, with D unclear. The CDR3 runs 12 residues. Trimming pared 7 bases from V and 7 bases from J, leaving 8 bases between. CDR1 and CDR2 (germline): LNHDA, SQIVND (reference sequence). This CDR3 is CASTSRNSPLHF. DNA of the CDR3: TGTGCCAGTACGTCGCGGAATTCACCCCTCCACTTT. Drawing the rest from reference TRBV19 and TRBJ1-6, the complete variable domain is DGGITQSPKYLFRKEGQNVTLSCEQNLNHDAMYWYRQDPGQGLRLIYYSQIVNDFQKGDIAEGYSVSREKKESFPLTVTSAQKNPTAFYLCASTSRNSPLHFGNGTRLTVT.

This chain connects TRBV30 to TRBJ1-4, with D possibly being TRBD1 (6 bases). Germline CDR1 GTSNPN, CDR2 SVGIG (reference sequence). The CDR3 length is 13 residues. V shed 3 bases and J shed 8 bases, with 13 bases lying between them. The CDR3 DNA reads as TGTGCCTGGAGAGACCCGGGACAAGAAAAACTGTTTTTT. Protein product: CAWRDPGQEKLFF.

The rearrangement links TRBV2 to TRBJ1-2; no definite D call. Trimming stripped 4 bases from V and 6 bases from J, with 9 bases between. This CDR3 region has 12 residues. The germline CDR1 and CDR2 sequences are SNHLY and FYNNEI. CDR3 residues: CASSAGGNGYTF. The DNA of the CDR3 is TGTGCCAGCAGTGCGGGCGGGAATGGCTACACCTTC. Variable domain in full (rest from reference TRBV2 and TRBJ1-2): EPEVTQTPSHQVTQMGQEVILRCVPISNHLYFYWYRQILGQKVEFLVSFYNNEISEKSEIFDDQFSVERPDGSNFTLKIRSTKLEDSAMYFCASSAGGNGYTFGSGTRLTVV.

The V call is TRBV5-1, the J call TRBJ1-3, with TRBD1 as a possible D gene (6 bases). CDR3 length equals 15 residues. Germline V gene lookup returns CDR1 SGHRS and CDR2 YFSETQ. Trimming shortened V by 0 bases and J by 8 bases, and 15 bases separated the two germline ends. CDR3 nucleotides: TGCGCCAGCAGCTTGGCCGGGACACCTCGGGACACCATATATTTT. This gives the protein CASSLAGTPRDTIYF.

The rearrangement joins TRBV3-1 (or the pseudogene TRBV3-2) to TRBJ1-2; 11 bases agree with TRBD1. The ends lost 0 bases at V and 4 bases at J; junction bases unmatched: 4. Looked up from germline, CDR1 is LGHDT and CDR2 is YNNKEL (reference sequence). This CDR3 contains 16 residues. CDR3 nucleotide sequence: TGTGCCAGCAGCCAAGAAGGGACAGGGGGAAGCTATGGCTACACCTTC. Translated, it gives CASSQEGTGGSYGYTF.

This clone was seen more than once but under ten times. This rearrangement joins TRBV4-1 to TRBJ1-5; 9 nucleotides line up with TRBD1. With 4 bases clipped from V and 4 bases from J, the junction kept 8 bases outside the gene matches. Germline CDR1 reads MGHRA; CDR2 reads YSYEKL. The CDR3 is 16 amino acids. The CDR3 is CASSPRQGESNQPQHF. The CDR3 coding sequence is TGCGCCAGCAGCCCGCGACAGGGGGAAAGTAATCAGCCCCAGCATTTT.

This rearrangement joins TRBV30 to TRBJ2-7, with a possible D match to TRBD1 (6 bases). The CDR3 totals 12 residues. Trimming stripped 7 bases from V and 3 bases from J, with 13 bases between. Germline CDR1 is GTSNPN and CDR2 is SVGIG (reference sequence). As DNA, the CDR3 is TGTGCCTTCGGGGACATGAGCTACGAGCAGTACTTC. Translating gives CAFGDMSYEQYF.

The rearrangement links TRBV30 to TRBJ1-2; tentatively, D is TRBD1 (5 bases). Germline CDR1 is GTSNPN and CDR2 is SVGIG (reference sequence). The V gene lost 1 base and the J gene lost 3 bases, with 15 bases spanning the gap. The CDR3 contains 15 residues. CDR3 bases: TGTGCCTGGAGTGAGCCGCGGGGGGAGGACTATGGCTACACCTTC. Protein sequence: CAWSEPRGEDYGYTF.

CDR3 protein: CASSERGGLIEQYF. As DNA, the CDR3 is TGTGCCAGCAGCGAACGGGGAGGGCTCATCGAGCAGTACTTC. The genes are TRBV27 and TRBJ2-7; 7 bases fit TRBD2. Germline CDR1 MNHEY, CDR2 SMNVEV (reference sequence). V lost 6 bases, J lost 6 bases, and 11 bases stayed unmatched. CDR3 length: 14 amino acids.

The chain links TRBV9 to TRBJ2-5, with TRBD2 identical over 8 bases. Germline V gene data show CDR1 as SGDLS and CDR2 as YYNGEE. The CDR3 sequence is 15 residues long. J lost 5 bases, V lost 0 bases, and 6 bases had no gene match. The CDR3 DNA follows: TGTGCCAGCAGCGTAGAGTCTAGCGGGCAGGAGACCCAGTACTTC. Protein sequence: CASSVESSGQETQYF.

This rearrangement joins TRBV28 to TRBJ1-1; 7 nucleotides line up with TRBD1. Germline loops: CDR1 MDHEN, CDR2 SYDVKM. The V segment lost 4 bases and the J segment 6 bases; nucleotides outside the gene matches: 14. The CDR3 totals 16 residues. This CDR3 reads CASSSYYTGVGAEAFF. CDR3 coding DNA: TGTGCCAGCAGTTCCTATTATACAGGGGTGGGGGCTGAAGCTTTCTTT. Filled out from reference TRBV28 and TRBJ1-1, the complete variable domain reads DVKVTQSSRYLVKRTGEKVFLECVQDMDHENMFWYRQDPGLGLRLIYFSYDVKMKEKGDIPEGYSVSREKKERFSLILESASTNQTSMYLCASSSYYTGVGAEAFFGQGTRLTVV.

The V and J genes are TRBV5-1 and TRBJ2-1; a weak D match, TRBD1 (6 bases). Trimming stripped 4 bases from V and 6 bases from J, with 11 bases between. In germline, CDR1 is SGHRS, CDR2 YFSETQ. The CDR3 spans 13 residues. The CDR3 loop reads CASSQGFGNEQFF. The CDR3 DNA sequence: TGCGCCAGCAGCCAGGGGTTCGGCAATGAGCAGTTCTTC.

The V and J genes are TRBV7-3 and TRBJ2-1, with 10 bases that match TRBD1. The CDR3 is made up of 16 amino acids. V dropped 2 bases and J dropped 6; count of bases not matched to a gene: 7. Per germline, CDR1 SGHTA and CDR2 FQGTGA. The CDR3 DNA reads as TGTGCCAGCAGCTTAGTTGCGGGACAGGGGTTCAATGAGCAGTTCTTC. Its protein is CASSLVAGQGFNEQFF.

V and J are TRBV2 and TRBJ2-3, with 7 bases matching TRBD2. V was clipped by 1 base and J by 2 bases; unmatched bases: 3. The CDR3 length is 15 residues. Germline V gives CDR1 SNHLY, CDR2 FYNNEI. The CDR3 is CASSEERGNTDTQYF. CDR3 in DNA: TGTGCCAGCAGTGAAGAGCGGGGAAACACAGATACGCAGTATTTT.

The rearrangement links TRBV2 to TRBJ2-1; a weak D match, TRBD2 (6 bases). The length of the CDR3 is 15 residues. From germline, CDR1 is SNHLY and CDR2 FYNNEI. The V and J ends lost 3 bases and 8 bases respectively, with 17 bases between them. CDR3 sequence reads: CASSEEGFGGDEQFF. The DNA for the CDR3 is TGTGCCAGCAGTGAGGAGGGATTTGGTGGAGATGAGCAGTTCTTC.

The CDR3 here is CAISVQGFDGYTF. For the CDR3, the DNA is TGTGCCATCAGTGTTCAGGGGTTTGATGGCTACACCTTC. This chain links TRBV10-3 with TRBJ1-2; a possible D gene is TRBD1 (6 bases). CDR1 ENHRY and CDR2 SYGVKD come from the germline V gene. The CDR3 totals 13 residues. V was trimmed by 4 bases and J by 6 bases, leaving 12 bases between them.

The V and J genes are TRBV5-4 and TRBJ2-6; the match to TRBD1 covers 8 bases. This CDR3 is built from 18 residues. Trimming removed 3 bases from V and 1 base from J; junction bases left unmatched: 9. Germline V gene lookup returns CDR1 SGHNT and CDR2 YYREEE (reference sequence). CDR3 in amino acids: CASSSGTGPLSGANVLTF. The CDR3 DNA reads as TGTGCCAGCAGCTCCGGGACAGGACCCCTATCTGGGGCCAACGTCCTGACTTTC.

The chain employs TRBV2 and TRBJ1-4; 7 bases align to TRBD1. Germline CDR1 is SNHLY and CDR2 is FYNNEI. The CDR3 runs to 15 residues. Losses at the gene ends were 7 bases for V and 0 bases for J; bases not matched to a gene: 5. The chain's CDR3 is CASIPDRATNEKLFF. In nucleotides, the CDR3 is TGTGCCAGCATTCCCGACAGGGCAACTAATGAAAAACTGTTTTTT.

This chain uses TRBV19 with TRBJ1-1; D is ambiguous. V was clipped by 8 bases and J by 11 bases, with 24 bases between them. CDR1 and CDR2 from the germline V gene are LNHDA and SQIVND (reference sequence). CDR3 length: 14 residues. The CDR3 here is CASHNPGNHGSAFF. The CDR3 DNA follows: TGTGCCAGTCACAATCCCGGAAATCACGGGTCGGCTTTCTTT.

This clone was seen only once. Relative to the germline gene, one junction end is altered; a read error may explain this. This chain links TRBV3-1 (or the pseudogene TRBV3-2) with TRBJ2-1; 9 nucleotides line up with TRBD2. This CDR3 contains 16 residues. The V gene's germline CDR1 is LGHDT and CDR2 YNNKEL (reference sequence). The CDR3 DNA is TGTGCCAGCAGCGAAGATGCGGGGGGGCGTTTATATGAGCAGTTCTTC. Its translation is CASSEDAGGRLYEQFF.

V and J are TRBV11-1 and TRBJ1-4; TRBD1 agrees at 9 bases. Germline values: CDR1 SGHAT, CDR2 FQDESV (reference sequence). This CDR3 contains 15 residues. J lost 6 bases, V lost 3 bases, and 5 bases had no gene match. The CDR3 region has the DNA TGTGCCAGCAGCTTTCGGACAGGGGCGGATGAAAAACTGTTTTTT. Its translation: CASSFRTGADEKLFF. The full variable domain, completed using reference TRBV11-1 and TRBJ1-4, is EAEVAQSPRYKITEKSQAVAFWCDPISGHATLYWYRQILGQGPELLVQFQDESVVDDSQLPKDRFSAERLKGVDSTLKIQPAELGDSAMYLCASSFRTGADEKLFFGSGTQLSVL.

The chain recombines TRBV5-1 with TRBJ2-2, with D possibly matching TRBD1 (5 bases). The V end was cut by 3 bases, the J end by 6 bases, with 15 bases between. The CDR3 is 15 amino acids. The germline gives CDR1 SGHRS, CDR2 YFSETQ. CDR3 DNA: TGCGCCAGCAGCTGGGGTCAGGAAGGGGCCGGGGAGCTGTTTTTT. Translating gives CASSWGQEGAGELFF.

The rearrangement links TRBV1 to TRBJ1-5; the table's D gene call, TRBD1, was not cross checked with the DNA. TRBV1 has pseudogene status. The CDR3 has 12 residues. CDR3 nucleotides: TGCACCAGCATCCGACAGCATCAGCCCCAGCATTTT. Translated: CTSIRQHQPQHF.

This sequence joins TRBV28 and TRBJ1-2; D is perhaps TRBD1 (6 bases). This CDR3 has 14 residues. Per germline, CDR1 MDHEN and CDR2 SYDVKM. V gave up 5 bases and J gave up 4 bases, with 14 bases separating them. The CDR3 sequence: CASSLDGTSYGYTF. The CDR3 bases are TGTGCCAGCAGTCTCGACGGGACATCCTATGGCTACACCTTC.

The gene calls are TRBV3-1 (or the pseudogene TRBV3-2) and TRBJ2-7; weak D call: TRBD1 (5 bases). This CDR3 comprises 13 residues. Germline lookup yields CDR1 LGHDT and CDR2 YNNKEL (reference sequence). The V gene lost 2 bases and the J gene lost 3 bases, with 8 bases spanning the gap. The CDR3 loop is CASSQTGRYEQYF. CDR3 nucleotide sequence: TGTGCCAGCAGCCAAACAGGTCGCTACGAGCAGTACTTC.

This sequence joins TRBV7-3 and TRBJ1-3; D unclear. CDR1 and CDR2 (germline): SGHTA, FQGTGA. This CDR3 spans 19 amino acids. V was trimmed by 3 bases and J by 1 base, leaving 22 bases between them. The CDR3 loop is CASSFKPRRGKRSGNTIYF. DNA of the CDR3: TGTGCCAGCAGCTTTAAACCCAGACGGGGAAAGAGGTCTGGAAACACCATATATTTT.